This T cell receptor beta chain was recorded in a study of T-cell memory formation after mild COVID-19. Study overall: The two donors had largely donor-specific TCR clusters. Study-wide results and limits: Researchers report contracting CD4+ clones mostly in CM and EM, with CD8+ clones in EMRA.

Employing constant-segment primers, 5'RACE generated TCR alpha and TCR beta cDNA libraries bearing sample barcodes and UMIs. MiXCR was run by TCRdb on the 5' RACE reads, yielding one entry per CDR3 protein. The data hold roughly 350,000 distinct CDR3 sequences, with around 28% observed a single time. Germline-derived CDR1 and CDR2 are MGHRA and YSYEKL. The CDR3 extends over 14 amino acids. Trimming shortened V by 1 base and J by 4 bases, and 9 bases separated the two germline ends. As to this clonotype: The antigen remains undetermined.

The sample comprised PBMCs or a T cell subset sorted from them (not recorded which). The chain couples TRBV4-1 to TRBJ2-3, with a possible D match to TRBD2 (5 bases). The receptor was isolated from an adult woman who had mild COVID-19 (a few samples of this study predate the infection). Cell type and time point are not known. CDR3 DNA: TGCGCCAGCAGCCAAGGCTGGGGAGCAGATACGCAGTATTTT. It encodes CASSQGWGADTQYF.